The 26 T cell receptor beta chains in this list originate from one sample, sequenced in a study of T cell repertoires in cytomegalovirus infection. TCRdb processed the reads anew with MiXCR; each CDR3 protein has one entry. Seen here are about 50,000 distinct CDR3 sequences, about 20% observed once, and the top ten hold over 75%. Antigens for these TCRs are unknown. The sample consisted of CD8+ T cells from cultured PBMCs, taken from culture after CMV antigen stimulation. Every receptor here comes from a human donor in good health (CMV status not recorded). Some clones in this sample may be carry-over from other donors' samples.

This chain's CDR3 is CASSPGTLAYNEQFF. The CDR3 nucleotides are TGTGCCAGCAGTCCCGGGACTTTGGCCTACAATGAGCAGTTCTTC. The chain is built from TRBV6-5 and TRBJ2-1, with D maybe TRBD2 (6 bases). Trimming stripped 5 bases from V and 2 bases from J, with 13 bases between. The CDR3 consists of 15 residues. Germline V gives CDR1 MNHEY, CDR2 SVGAGI.

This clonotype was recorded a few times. CDR3 sequence reads: CASSERGWTASYNEQFF. The CDR3 DNA is TGTGCCAGCAGTGAACGGGGATGGACAGCCTCCTACAATGAGCAGTTCTTC. The chain joins TRBV6-1 to TRBJ2-1; D possibly corresponds to TRBD1 (6 bases). Germline CDR1 MNHNS, CDR2 SASEGT. V shed 2 bases and J shed 0 bases, with 14 bases lying between them. The CDR3 totals 17 residues.

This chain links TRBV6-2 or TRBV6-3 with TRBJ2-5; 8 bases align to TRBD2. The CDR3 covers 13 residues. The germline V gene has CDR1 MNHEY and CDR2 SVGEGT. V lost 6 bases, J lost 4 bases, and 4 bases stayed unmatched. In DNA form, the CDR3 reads TGTGCCAGCAGAAGCGGGGGCCCAGAGACCCAGTACTTC. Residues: CASRSGGPETQYF.

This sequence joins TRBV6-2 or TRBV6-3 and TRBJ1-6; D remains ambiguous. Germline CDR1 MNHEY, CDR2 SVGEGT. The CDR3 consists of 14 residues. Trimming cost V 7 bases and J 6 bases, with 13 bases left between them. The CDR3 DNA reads TGTGCCAGCATGAGCGGCGTAGGTAATTCACCCCTCCACTTT. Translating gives CASMSGVGNSPLHF.

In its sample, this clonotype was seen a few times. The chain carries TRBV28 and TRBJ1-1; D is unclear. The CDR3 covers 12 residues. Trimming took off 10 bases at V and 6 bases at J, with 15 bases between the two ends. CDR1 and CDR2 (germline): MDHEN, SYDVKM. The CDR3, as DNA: TGTGCCACCCAATTAATTGAACCTGAAGCTTTCTTT. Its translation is CATQLIEPEAFF.

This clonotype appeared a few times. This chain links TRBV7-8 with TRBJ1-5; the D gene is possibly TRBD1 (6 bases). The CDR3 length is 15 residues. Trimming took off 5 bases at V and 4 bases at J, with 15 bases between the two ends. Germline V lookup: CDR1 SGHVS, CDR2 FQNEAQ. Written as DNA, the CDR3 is TGTGCCAGCAGCCCGATCGGGACAATAAATCAGCCCCAGCATTTT. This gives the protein CASSPIGTINQPQHF.

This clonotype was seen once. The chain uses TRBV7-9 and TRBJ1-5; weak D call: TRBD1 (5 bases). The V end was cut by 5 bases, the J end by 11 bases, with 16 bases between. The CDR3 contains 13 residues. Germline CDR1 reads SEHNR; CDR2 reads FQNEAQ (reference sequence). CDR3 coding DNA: TGTGCCAGCAGCGGGGCGGGGGGAAGGACCCAGCATTTT. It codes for CASSGAGGRTQHF. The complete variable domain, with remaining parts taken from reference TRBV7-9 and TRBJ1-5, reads DTGVSQNPRHKITKRGQNVTFRCDPISEHNRLYWYRQTLGQGPEFLTYFQNEAQLEKSRLLSDRFSAERPKGSFSTLEIQRTEQGDSAMYLCASSGAGGRTQHFGDGTRLSIL.

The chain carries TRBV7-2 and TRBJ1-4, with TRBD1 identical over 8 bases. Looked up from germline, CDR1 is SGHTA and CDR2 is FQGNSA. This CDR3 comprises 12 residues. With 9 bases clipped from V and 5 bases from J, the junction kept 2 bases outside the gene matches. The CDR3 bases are TGTGCCAGTAGACAGGGGAATGAAAAACTGTTTTTT. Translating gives CASRQGNEKLFF.

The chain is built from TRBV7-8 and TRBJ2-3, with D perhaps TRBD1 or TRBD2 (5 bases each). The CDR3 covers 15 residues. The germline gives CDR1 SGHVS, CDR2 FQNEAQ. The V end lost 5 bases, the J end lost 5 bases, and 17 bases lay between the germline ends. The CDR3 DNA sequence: TGTGCCAGCAGCCCCCGGGGCCTTGTAGAAGATACGCAGTATTTT. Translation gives CASSPRGLVEDTQYF.

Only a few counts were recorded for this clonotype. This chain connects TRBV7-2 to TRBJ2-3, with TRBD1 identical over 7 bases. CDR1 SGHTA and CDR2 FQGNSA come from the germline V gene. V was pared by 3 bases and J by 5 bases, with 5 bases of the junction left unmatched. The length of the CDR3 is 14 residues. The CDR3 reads CASSLKGAIDTQYF. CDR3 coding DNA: TGTGCCAGCAGCTTGAAGGGGGCCATAGATACGCAGTATTTT.

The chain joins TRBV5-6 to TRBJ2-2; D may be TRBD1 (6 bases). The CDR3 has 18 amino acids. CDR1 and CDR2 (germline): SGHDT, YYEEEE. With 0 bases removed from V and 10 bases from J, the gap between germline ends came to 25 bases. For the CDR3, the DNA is TGTGCCAGCAGCTTGGCCGTCCTAACAGGGCCTCCGTGGACGGAGCTGTTTTTT. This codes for CASSLAVLTGPPWTELFF.

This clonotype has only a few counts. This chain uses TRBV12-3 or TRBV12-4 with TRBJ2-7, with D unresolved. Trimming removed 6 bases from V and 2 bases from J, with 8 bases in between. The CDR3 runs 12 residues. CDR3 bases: TGTGCCAGCAGCCCGACCCCCTACGAGCAGTACTTC. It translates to CASSPTPYEQYF.

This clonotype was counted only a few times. This chain's CDR3 is CASSLVGARGQYEQYF. The CDR3 coding sequence is TGTGCCAGCAGCTTAGTTGGGGCCAGGGGGCAGTACGAGCAGTACTTC. The chain is built from TRBV7-9 and TRBJ2-7, with 8 bases aligning to TRBD1. The CDR3 runs 16 residues. The trim removed 1 base at V and 4 bases at J, leaving 9 bases unmatched. Germline V CDR1 and CDR2: SEHNR, FQNEAQ (reference sequence).

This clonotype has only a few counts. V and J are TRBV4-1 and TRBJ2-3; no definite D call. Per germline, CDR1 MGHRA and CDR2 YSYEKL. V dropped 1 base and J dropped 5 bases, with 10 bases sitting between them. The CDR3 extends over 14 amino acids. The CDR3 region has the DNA TGCGCCAGCAGCCAAGTTCATTCGTTAGATACGCAGTATTTT. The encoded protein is CASSQVHSLDTQYF.

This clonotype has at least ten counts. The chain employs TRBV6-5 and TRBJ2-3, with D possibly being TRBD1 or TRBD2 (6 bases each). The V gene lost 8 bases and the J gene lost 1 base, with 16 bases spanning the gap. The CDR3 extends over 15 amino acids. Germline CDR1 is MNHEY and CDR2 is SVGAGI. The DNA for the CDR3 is TGTGCCAGCGGCCTCGGGGGCACCGGCACAGATACGCAGTATTTT. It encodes CASGLGGTGTDTQYF.

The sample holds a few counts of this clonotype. The CDR3 region is CASSTGQLNQPQHF. In nucleotides, the CDR3 is TGTGCCAGCAGTACGGGACAGTTAAATCAGCCCCAGCATTTT. The genes are TRBV6-5 and TRBJ1-5; 7 nucleotides agree with TRBD1. V lost 5 bases and J lost 4; bases outside the gene matches: 5. Germline-derived CDR1 and CDR2 are MNHEY and SVGAGI. The CDR3 consists of 14 residues.

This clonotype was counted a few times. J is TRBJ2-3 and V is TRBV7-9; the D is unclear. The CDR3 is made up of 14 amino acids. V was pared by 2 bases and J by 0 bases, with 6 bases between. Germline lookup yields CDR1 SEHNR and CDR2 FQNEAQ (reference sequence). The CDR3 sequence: CASSLISSTDTQYF. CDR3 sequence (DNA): TGTGCCAGCAGCTTAATATCAAGCACAGATACGCAGTATTTT.

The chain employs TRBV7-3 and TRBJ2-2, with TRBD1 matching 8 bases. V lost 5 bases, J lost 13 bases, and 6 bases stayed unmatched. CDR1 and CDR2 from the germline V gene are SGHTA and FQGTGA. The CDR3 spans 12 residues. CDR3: CASSVPGTGLFF. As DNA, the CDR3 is TGTGCCAGCAGCGTCCCCGGGACAGGGCTGTTTTTT.

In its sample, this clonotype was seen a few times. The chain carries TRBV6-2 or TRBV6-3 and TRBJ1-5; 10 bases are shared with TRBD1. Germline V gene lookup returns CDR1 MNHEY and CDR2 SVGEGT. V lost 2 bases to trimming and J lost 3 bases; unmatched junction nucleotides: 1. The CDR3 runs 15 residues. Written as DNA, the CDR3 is TGTGCCAGCAGTTACGGGACAGGGGTCAATCAGCCCCAGCATTTT. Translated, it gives CASSYGTGVNQPQHF.

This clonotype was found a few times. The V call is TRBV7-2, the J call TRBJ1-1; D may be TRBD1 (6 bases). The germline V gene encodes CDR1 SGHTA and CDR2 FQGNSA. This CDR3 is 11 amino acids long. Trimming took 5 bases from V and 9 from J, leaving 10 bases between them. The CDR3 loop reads CASSQGTKAFF. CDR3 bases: TGTGCCAGCAGCCAGGGGACAAAAGCTTTCTTT. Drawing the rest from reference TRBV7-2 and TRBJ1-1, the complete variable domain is GAGVSQSPSNKVTEKGKDVELRCDPISGHTALYWYRQSLGQGLEFLIYFQGNSAPDKSGLPSDRFSAERTGGSVSTLTIQRTQQEDSAVYLCASSQGTKAFFGQGTRLTVV.

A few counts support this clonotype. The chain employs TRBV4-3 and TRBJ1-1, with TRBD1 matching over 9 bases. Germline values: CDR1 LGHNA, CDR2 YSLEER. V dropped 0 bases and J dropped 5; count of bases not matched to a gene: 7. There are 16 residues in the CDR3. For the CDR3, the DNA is TGCGCCAGCAGCCAAGATTCTGGGACAGGGAGGACTGAAGCTTTCTTT. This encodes CASSQDSGTGRTEAFF.

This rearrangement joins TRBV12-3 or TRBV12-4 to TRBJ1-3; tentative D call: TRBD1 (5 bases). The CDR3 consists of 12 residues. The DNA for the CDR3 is TGTGCATGGGGCCGCTCTGGAAACACCATATATTTT. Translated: CAWGRSGNTIYF.

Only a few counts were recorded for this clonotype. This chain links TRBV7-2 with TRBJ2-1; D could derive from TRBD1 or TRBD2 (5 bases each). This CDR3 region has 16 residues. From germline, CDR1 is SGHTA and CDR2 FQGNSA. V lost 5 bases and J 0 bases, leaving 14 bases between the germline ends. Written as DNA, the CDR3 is TGTGCCAGCAGCCCGACGGGGCAGAGCTCCTACAATGAGCAGTTCTTC. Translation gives CASSPTGQSSYNEQFF.

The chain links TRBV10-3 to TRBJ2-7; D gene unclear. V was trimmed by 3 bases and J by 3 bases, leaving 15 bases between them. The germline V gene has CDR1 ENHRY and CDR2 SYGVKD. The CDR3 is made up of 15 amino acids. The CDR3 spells CAISEIAGDLYEQYF. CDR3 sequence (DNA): TGTGCCATCAGTGAAATTGCAGGAGACCTCTACGAGCAGTACTTC.

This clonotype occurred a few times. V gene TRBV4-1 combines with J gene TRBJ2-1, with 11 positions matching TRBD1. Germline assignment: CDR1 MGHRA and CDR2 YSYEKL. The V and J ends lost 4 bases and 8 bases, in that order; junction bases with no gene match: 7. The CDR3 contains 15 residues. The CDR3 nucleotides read TGCGCCAGCAGCCGCCGGGACAGGGGGACAGATGAGCAGTTCTTC. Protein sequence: CASSRRDRGTDEQFF.

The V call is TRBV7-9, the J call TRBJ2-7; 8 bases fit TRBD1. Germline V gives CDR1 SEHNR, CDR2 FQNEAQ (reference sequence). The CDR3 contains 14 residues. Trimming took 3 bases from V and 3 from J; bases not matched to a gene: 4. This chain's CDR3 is CASSFDRGSYEQYF. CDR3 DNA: TGTGCCAGCAGCTTCGACAGGGGCAGCTACGAGCAGTACTTC.